The 7 T cell receptor beta chains below come from one sample, sequenced in a study of CD8 T cell repertoires and HIV-1 epitope variants. Data came from immunoSEQ multiplex PCR; TCRdb stores just in-frame clones and leaves some out. The sample records tens of thousands of clones, almost 75% being singletons. The specimen sequenced was uncultured baseline CD8+ T cells from peripheral blood mononuclear cells (PBMCs). The receptors come from a male donor with HIV.

The chain carries TRBV7-3 and TRBJ2-6, with D hard to call. Trimming shortened V by 3 bases and J by 0 bases, and 9 bases separated the two germline ends. This CDR3 has 16 residues. Per the germline V gene, CDR1 is SGHTA and CDR2 is FQGTGA. The CDR3 nucleotides read TGTGCCAGCAGCTTTGGCAGCCTCTCTGGGGCCAACGTCCTGACTTTC. It codes for CASSFGSLSGANVLTF.

As DNA, the CDR3 is TGTGCCAGCAGTTTTTATGGACAGGGCGAGACAATCTATGGCTACACCTTC. This gives the protein CASSFYGQGETIYGYTF. The J gene is TRBJ1-2, the V gene TRBV27, with 8 bases identical to TRBD1. The CDR3 sequence is 17 residues long. Germline V gene data show CDR1 as MNHEY and CDR2 as SMNVEV (reference sequence). The trim removed 3 bases at V and 4 bases at J, leaving 13 bases unmatched.

There are a few counts of this clone. V is TRBV5-4 and J is TRBJ1-2; D unclear. Trimming shortened V by 4 bases and J by 1 base, and 17 bases separated the two germline ends. Germline CDR1 SGHNT, CDR2 YYREEE (reference sequence). This CDR3 has 16 amino acids. The CDR3: CASSLRPRWNNYGYTF. CDR3 in DNA: TGTGCCAGCAGCCTTCGTCCCCGGTGGAATAACTATGGCTACACCTTC.

The J gene is TRBJ1-1, the V gene TRBV4-1, with TRBD1 matching over 7 bases. After removal of 4 bases from V and 1 base from J, the junction contained 3 bases not matched to a gene. The CDR3 contains 14 residues. Germline loops: CDR1 MGHRA, CDR2 YSYEKL. DNA for the CDR3: TGCGCCAGCAGCCCACAGGGGTGGAACACTGAAGCTTTCTTT. Its translation: CASSPQGWNTEAFF.

V gene TRBV27 combines with J gene TRBJ2-4; D is unresolved. The CDR3 spans 10 residues. CDR1 MNHEY and CDR2 SMNVEV come from the germline V gene (reference sequence). Trimming pared 8 bases from V and 4 bases from J, leaving 3 bases between. The CDR3 DNA reads as TGTGCCAGCGGAAAAAACATTCAGTACTTC. It yields the protein CASGKNIQYF.

This rearrangement joins TRBV5-4 to TRBJ1-4; no clear D gene. V was cut by 0 bases and J by 3 bases, with 9 bases left in between. CDR3 length: 15 residues. Germline lookup yields CDR1 SGHNT and CDR2 YYREEE (reference sequence). The CDR3 DNA reads as TGTGCCAGCAGCTTGGCCTCCGGGGCTAATGAAAAACTGTTTTTT. Translating gives CASSLASGANEKLFF.

The chain links TRBV7-6 to TRBJ1-1; possibly TRBD1 for D (5 bases). V lost 5 bases to trimming and J lost 1 base, with 17 bases between them. Germline V lookup: CDR1 SGHVS, CDR2 FNYEAQ. There are 16 residues in the CDR3. CDR3 in amino acids: CASSPMAGQSNTEAFF. The CDR3 DNA reads TGTGCCAGCAGCCCCATGGCAGGGCAGTCGAACACTGAAGCTTTCTTT.